This TCR beta chain was sequenced for a study of T cell responses to AZD1222 COVID-19 vaccine. Clones were read by immunoSEQ multiplex PCR, and TCRdb kept only the in-frame ones, dropping some. Of some 80,000 clones listed, approximately 85% are singletons. Between the trimmed V and J ends, which lost 6 bases and 5 bases, there was a span of 10 bases. Germline values: CDR1 MGHDK, CDR2 SYGVNS. The CDR3 has 12 amino acids. Findings of the study overall: Repertoire collection took place solely once the T cell response had peaked. There were mostly white British donors and more females than males, and clonal diversity was possibly underestimated. Reportedly, nearly half of unique spike TCRs recognized epitopes outside B.1.351/B.1.1.7 mutations. Spike was spanned by vaccine-associated CD4 TCRs, with dominance at 160-218 and 743-854.

A note on this clone: What it binds is not known.

The sample here was peripheral blood, taken on day 0 of MenACWY control vaccination. The chain recombines TRBV25-1 with TRBJ1-2, with TRBD1 as a possible D gene (5 bases). This clonotype was sampled from an adult in good health. The CDR3 bases are TGTGCCAGCAGCTCGTGGACATATGGCTACACCTTC. Its translation: CASSSWTYGYTF.